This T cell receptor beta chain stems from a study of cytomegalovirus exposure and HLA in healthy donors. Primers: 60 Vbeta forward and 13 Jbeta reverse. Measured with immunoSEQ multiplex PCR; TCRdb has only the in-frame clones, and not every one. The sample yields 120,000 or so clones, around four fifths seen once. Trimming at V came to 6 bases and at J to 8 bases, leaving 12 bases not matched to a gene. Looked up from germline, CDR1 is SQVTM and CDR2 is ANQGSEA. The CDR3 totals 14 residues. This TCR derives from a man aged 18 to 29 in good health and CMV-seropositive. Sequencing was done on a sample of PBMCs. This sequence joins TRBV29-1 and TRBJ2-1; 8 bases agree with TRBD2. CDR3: CSVHGTSVLHEQFF. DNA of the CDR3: TGCAGCGTCCACGGGACTAGTGTCTTACATGAGCAGTTCTTC.